The rows below give T cell receptor beta chains drawn from one sample of a study of T cell responses to AZD1222 COVID-19 vaccine. TCRdb keeps only in-frame clones here, not all; method: immunoSEQ multiplex PCR. The sample shows over 110,000 clones, about 93% of them seen only once. The sample here was peripheral blood, taken on day 0 of AZD1222 vaccination. These receptors were taken from an adult in good health. CDR3s include the opening cysteine and the closing phenylalanine or tryptophan. Fields, in order: J gene, clone size, V gene, D gene, CDR3 DNA, CDR3 protein. D genes are given only for firm matches. Clone size is shown for a subset of rows, as once, few, many or a class of expanded clone.

TRBJ1-1,.,TRBV3-1/TRBV3-2,.,TGTGCCAGCAGGGGACACGGGGACACTGAAGCTTTCTTT,CASRGHGDTEAFF
TRBJ1-2,.,TRBV6-2/TRBV6-3,.,TGTGCCAGCAGCAGAGACACCATCTATGGCTACACCTTC,CASSRDTIYGYTF
TRBJ2-3,.,TRBV5-1,.,TGCGCCAGCAGGATCTCCGGTGATACGCAGTATTTT,CASRISGDTQYF
TRBJ2-5,.,TRBV18,TRBD1,TGTGCCAGCTCACCACCCGGACAGGGGGAAGAGACCCAGTACTTC,CASSPPGQGEETQYF
TRBJ2-3,.,TRBV21-1,.,TGTGCCAGCAAGCGGGACACCCACACAGATACGCAGTATTTT,CASKRDTHTDTQYF
TRBJ2-3,.,TRBV5-1,TRBD2,TGCGCCAGCAGCTACCCGGGAGGAGATACGCAGTATTTT,CASSYPGGDTQYF
TRBJ1-1,.,TRBV7-9,.,TGTGCCAGCAGCTTACCTCTTGGGGTAGGCACTGAAGCTTTCTTT,CASSLPLGVGTEAFF
TRBJ2-4,.,TRBV5-5,TRBD1,TGTGCCAGCAGCTTGGCAGGGGGTGTAGCCAAAAACATTCAGTACTTC,CASSLAGGVAKNIQYF
TRBJ2-3,.,TRBV27,.,TGTGCCAGCAGTTTATGGGGGAGCACAGATACGCAGTATTTT,CASSLWGSTDTQYF
TRBJ2-6,.,TRBV9,TRBD2,TGTGCCAGCAGCCTTCGATTGACTAGCGGGGTGCCTGGGGCCAACGTCCTGACTTTC,CASSLRLTSGVPGANVLTF
TRBJ2-4,.,TRBV5-6,.,TGTGCCAGCAGCTTTAAGTCTGCGGGGGCAATCCTAGCCAAAAACATTCAGTACTTC,CASSFKSAGAILAKNIQYF
TRBJ1-5,.,TRBV19,.,TGTGCCAGTAGTATGGTGGGACGAAACAATCAGCCCCAGCATTTT,CASSMVGRNNQPQHF
TRBJ1-5,.,TRBV7-2,.,TGTGCCAGCAGCTTGGGAATGGGGAACAATCAGCCCCAGCATTTT,CASSLGMGNNQPQHF
TRBJ2-1,.,TRBV4-3,.,TGCGCCAGCAGCCAAGATAAGACTAGCTACAATGAGCAGTTCTTC,CASSQDKTSYNEQFF
TRBJ2-7,.,TRBV6-6,TRBD1,TGTGCCACTGACACGGGTAAGACAGGGATCTACGAGCAGTACTTC,CATDTGKTGIYEQYF
TRBJ2-1,once,TRBV5-1,.,TGCGCCAGCAGCTTGGCAGGGACCTACAATGAGCAGTTCTTC,CASSLAGTYNEQFF
TRBJ1-1,.,TRBV19,.,TGTGCCAGTAGGCCATCTTCCGGGGGCAGCCAAGCTTTCTTT,CASRPSSGGSQAFF
TRBJ2-7,.,TRBV6-2/TRBV6-3,.,TGTGCCAGCAGTTTCGGACAGAACTACGAGCAGTACTTC,CASSFGQNYEQYF
TRBJ1-1,.,TRBV6-4,.,TGTGCCAGCAGTCGGCCAGGCGTGAACACTGAAGCTTTCTTT,CASSRPGVNTEAFF
TRBJ2-1,.,TRBV2,TRBD1,TGTGCCAGCCGCCGGGACAGGCCTTACAATGAGCAGTTCTTC,CASRRDRPYNEQFF
TRBJ1-1,.,TRBV19,.,TGTGCCAGTAGTTTAGGGAGAGACACTGAAGCTTTCTTT,CASSLGRDTEAFF
TRBJ1-2,once,TRBV6-5,.,TGTGCCAGCAGCCAAGGGACTCACTATGGCTACACCTTC,CASSQGTHYGYTF
TRBJ2-7,.,TRBV5-4,TRBD2,TGTGCCAGCAGCCCTACCGGGACTAGCGATCACGCCGAGCAGTACTTC,CASSPTGTSDHAEQYF
TRBJ2-7,.,TRBV19,.,TGTGCCAGTGGCATCTTGGCGGGACGCTCCTACGAGCAGTACTTC,CASGILAGRSYEQYF
TRBJ2-1,.,TRBV6-2/TRBV6-3,TRBD1,TGTGCCAGCAGCCCGCTACGACTCCGGGACAGTTTCAATGAGCAGTTCTTC,CASSPLRLRDSFNEQFF
TRBJ2-7,few,TRBV7-9,TRBD2,TGTGCCAGCAGCTTAATTAGCGGGAGTGGATACGAGCAGTACTTC,CASSLISGSGYEQYF
TRBJ2-7,.,TRBV29-1,TRBD2,TGCAGCGTTGGGCGGCCCAGCGGGGGTACTTACGAGCAGTACTTC,CSVGRPSGGTYEQYF
TRBJ2-1,.,TRBV7-2,TRBD2,TGTGCCAGCAGCCCCGGGACTAGCGGACAAGATGAGCAGTTCTTC,CASSPGTSGQDEQFF
TRBJ1-5,.,TRBV18,.,TGTGCCAGCTCACAGACCCGGGACACTAGAAATAGCAATCAGCCCCAGCATTTT,CASSQTRDTRNSNQPQHF
TRBJ2-5,.,TRBV5-4,.,TGTGCCAGCACCCCTGCCGGAGGGCGGAAGCAAGAGACCCAGTACTTC,CASTPAGGRKQETQYF
TRBJ1-1,once,TRBV5-1,.,TGCGCCAGCAGCTTGAGTGGCCGCGGGGGAGCTTTCTTT,CASSLSGRGGAFF
TRBJ2-2,few,TRBV14,.,TGTGCCAGCAGCGCCCATATTACCGGGGAGCTGTTTTTT,CASSAHITGELFF
TRBJ2-3,.,TRBV27,.,TGTGCCAGCAGTTTAAACACAGGCACGAGAGATACGCAGTATTTT,CASSLNTGTRDTQYF
TRBJ2-7,.,TRBV7-9,TRBD2,TGTGCCAGCAGCGGGCGGGAATTAGCGGGAGGATATTCCCATTACGAGCAGTACTTC,CASSGRELAGGYSHYEQYF
TRBJ2-2,.,TRBV2,TRBD2,TGTGCCAGCAGGAGACTAGCGGGAGGATCCACCGGGGAGCTGTTTTTT,CASRRLAGGSTGELFF
TRBJ1-6,.,TRBV19,.,TGTGCCCTCTTGGACCAGGGAGCCAATTCACCCCTCCACTTT,CALLDQGANSPLHF
TRBJ2-7,.,TRBV5-8,.,TGTGCCAGCAGCTTGTATTACGAGCAGTACTTC,CASSLYYEQYF
TRBJ2-7,.,TRBV27,.,TGTGCCAGCACGCAAGCAGGGAAGTACGAGCAGTACTTC,CASTQAGKYEQYF
TRBJ2-1,.,TRBV6-5,TRBD2,TGTGCCAGCAGTTACCGGACTAGCGGGAGAATTAATGAGCAGTTCTTC,CASSYRTSGRINEQFF